This TCR beta chain was captured in a study of blood T cell repertoires in COVID-19. The wider study: Material from acute and convalescent COVID-19 was sourced from the United States, Italy and Spain. PBMCs, B-cell-depleted T cells, or T cells provided the cDNA or gDNA that made up the material.

The V end was cut by 3 bases, the J end by 1 base, with 8 bases between. The CDR3 sequence is 14 residues long. Germline CDR1 and CDR2: MGHRA and YSYEKL. Per the authors' pipeline: Amplification from reference gene primers served as the basis for estimated nucleated cell counts. Produced via immunoSEQ multiplex PCR; TCRdb's table is partial and in-frame only. The V and J calls and clone size are taken from that table; D and trimming were inferred from the DNA. Counted here are tens of thousands of clones, 75% to 90% occurring once; the ten biggest clones make up around a tenth. This clone appeared a single time.

The gene calls are TRBV4-1 and TRBJ2-3; D is possibly TRBD2 (6 bases). The TCR originated in a human donor in a cohort sampled during active COVID-19. Specimen: peripheral blood. The CDR3 spells CASSQTGGTDTQYF. The CDR3 DNA reads as TGCGCCAGCAGCCAGACGGGGGGCACAGATACGCAGTATTTT.